The 15 T cell receptor beta chains in this list originate from one sample, sequenced in a study of metastatic and nonmetastatic thyroid tumors. TCRdb re-called the PCR reads through MiXCR. The sample records 11,000 or so clones, around two fifths being singletons. Patients were all untreated before their thyroid surgery. The source material was tumor tissue. The receptors originated from a female donor with papillary thyroid cancer or a benign thyroid nodule (not recorded which). Some clones in this sample may be carry-over from other donors' samples.

This chain links TRBV6-1 with TRBJ2-7, with D perhaps TRBD1 (5 bases). Deletions cut 6 bases from V and 3 bases from J, with 12 bases between. Germline CDR1 reads MNHNS; CDR2 reads SASEGT. The CDR3 has 13 residues. The CDR3 nucleotides are TGTGCCAGCAGCCCAGGGTTTAACTACGAGCAGTACTTC. Its protein product is CASSPGFNYEQYF.

The chain joins TRBV6-2 or TRBV6-3 to TRBJ2-1; 9 bases are shared with TRBD1. This CDR3 is 15 amino acids long. Germline CDR1 MNHEY, CDR2 SVGEGT. V was pared by 5 bases and J by 3 bases, with 5 bases of the junction left unmatched. CDR3 DNA: TGTGCCAGCAGTACACTGGGACAGGGCTACAATGAGCAGTTCTTC. It codes for CASSTLGQGYNEQFF.

The genes are TRBV20-1 and TRBJ2-7, with TRBD2 identical over 9 bases. V lost 2 bases, J lost 1 base, and 6 bases stayed unmatched. Germline V lookup: CDR1 DFQATT, CDR2 SNEGSKA (reference sequence). This CDR3 has 15 residues. Written as DNA, the CDR3 is TGCAGTGCTAGAATCAGGCGGGGGGGATCCTACGAGCAGTACTTC. Translation gives CSARIRRGGSYEQYF.

This clone was observed a few times. CDR3 in amino acids: CASRPGLAAYEQYF. Here the CDR3 DNA reads TGTGCCAGCAGACCGGGACTAGCGGCCTACGAGCAGTACTTC. The chain uses TRBV2 and TRBJ2-7; 11 positions agree with TRBD2. Germline V gene sequence: CDR1 SNHLY, CDR2 FYNNEI. The CDR3 covers 14 residues. Unmatched junction bases numbered 3, after V lost 6 bases and J lost 2 bases.

CDR3 nucleotides: TGTGCCAGCAGCGACCCGGGACAGGGAAACCCTAATTCACCCCTCCACTTT. Translation gives CASSDPGQGNPNSPLHF. J is TRBJ1-6 and V is TRBV11-1, with TRBD1 matching 9 bases. V shed 5 bases, J shed 6 bases, and the junction held 11 bases outside the gene matches. CDR3 length: 17 residues. CDR1 is SGHAT and CDR2 is FQDESV in the germline V gene (reference sequence).

The genes are TRBV6-1 and TRBJ2-7; 10 positions agree with TRBD1. With V trimmed by 4 bases and J by 2 bases, 2 bases remained unmatched. CDR3 size: 14 residues. Germline-derived CDR1 and CDR2 are MNHNS and SASEGT. For the CDR3, the DNA is TGTGCCAGCAGTGCCGGGACAGGGGCCTACGAGCAGTACTTC. This gives the protein CASSAGTGAYEQYF.

This clone is medium-sized in the sample. This sequence joins TRBV10-3 and TRBJ1-1; no firm D call. V lost 7 bases and J 0 bases, leaving 27 bases between the germline ends. The CDR3 has 19 amino acids. Germline V gives CDR1 ENHRY, CDR2 SYGVKD. This CDR3 reads CAITFEQRPRPRVNTEAFF. CDR3 sequence (DNA): TGTGCCATCACTTTCGAACAGCGCCCCCGGCCTCGGGTGAACACTGAAGCTTTCTTT.

This clone was seen a few times. This chain connects TRBV24-1 to TRBJ2-5, with TRBD1 matching over 8 bases. Germline V gives CDR1 KGHDR, CDR2 SFDVKD. V lost 4 bases to trimming and J lost 0 bases; unmatched junction nucleotides: 3. The CDR3 runs 15 residues. In DNA, the CDR3 is TGTGCCACCAGTGACACGACAGGGGACCAAGAGACCCAGTACTTC. This gives the protein CATSDTTGDQETQYF.

The rearrangement uses TRBV2 and TRBJ2-7; 7 bases fit TRBD2. Germline V lookup: CDR1 SNHLY, CDR2 FYNNEI. The CDR3 loop spans 13 amino acids. V lost 5 bases to trimming and J lost 3 bases; unmatched junction nucleotides: 4. The chain's CDR3 is CASSPPGGYEQYF. CDR3 coding DNA: TGTGCCAGCAGTCCCCCGGGGGGCTACGAGCAGTACTTC.

The chain links TRBV6-1 to TRBJ2-7; TRBD1 matches 9 bases. CDR1 MNHNS and CDR2 SASEGT come from the germline V gene. V shed 5 bases, J shed 5 bases, and the junction held 7 bases outside the gene matches. The CDR3 spans 14 residues. Here the CDR3 DNA reads TGTGCCAGCAGTCATGTGACAGGGGGAAACGAGCAGTACTTC. This encodes CASSHVTGGNEQYF.

V and J are TRBV6-1 and TRBJ1-2; tentatively, D is TRBD1 (5 bases). CDR1 MNHNS and CDR2 SASEGT come from the germline V gene. V gave up 6 bases and J gave up 7 bases, with 15 bases separating them. This CDR3 has 13 residues. The CDR3 here is CASRGDGGGGYTF. In nucleotides, the CDR3 is TGTGCCAGCAGAGGGGATGGGGGAGGTGGCTACACCTTC.

The chain links TRBV20-1 to TRBJ2-7, with 10 positions matching TRBD2. CDR1 and CDR2 from the germline V gene are DFQATT and SNEGSKA (reference sequence). This CDR3 has 13 residues. Losses at the gene ends were 2 bases for V and 6 bases for J; bases not matched to a gene: 4. This chain's CDR3 is CSARQLAGSEQYF. CDR3 in DNA: TGCAGTGCTAGACAACTAGCGGGAAGCGAGCAGTACTTC.

This clone has just a few counts. J is TRBJ1-6 and V is TRBV19, with 7 bases that match TRBD1. Trimming at V came to 3 bases and at J to 6 bases, leaving 5 bases not matched to a gene. The CDR3 loop spans 15 amino acids. Germline-derived CDR1 and CDR2 are LNHDA and SQIVND (reference sequence). CDR3 in amino acids: CASSIRDSGNSPLHF. The CDR3 DNA sequence: TGTGCCAGTAGTATTCGGGACAGCGGTAATTCACCCCTCCACTTT.

V and J are TRBV6-1 and TRBJ2-6, with a weak D call TRBD2 (6 bases). Trimming removed 8 bases from V and 2 bases from J, with 13 bases in between. CDR1 MNHNS and CDR2 SASEGT come from the germline V gene. The CDR3 spans 15 residues. The CDR3: CASRGGPAGANVLTF. For the CDR3, the DNA is TGTGCCAGCCGTGGAGGGCCGGCTGGGGCCAACGTCCTGACTTTC.

There are a few counts of this clone. The chain carries TRBV19 and TRBJ2-7, with D maybe TRBD1 (8 bases). The germline CDR1 and CDR2 sequences are LNHDA and SQIVND (reference sequence). The V end was cut by 6 bases, the J end by 4 bases, with 19 bases between. The CDR3 totals 15 residues. This CDR3 is CASSTGGGVRYEQYF. In DNA form, the CDR3 reads TGTGCCAGTAGCACAGGGGGGGGAGTGAGGTACGAGCAGTACTTC.